The next 31 T cell receptor beta chains were all read from a single sample in a study of cytomegalovirus exposure and HLA in healthy donors. PCR was performed using 60 Vbeta and 13 Jbeta primers. The table came from immunoSEQ multiplex PCR; TCRdb's copy has only in-frame clones and leaves some out. The sample lists more than 85,000 clones, 83% occurring once. The material sequenced was PBMCs. The receptors derive from a man aged 18 to 30 in good health and CMV-seronegative.

This clone appeared a few times. The chain joins TRBV5-1 to TRBJ1-3, with TRBD1 identical over 7 bases. J gave up 3 bases and V 7 bases, and 4 bases lay outside the gene matches. CDR1 is SGHRS, CDR2 YFSETQ, per germline. The length of the CDR3 is 13 residues. The DNA of the CDR3 is TGCGCCAGCCACGGGACAGATGGAAACACCATATATTTT. This sequence encodes CASHGTDGNTIYF.

This clone was recorded only once. V is TRBV5-5 and J is TRBJ2-7; the D is unclear. Between the trimmed V and J ends, which lost 2 bases and 2 bases, there was a span of 8 bases. This CDR3 has 13 amino acids. CDR1 is SGHKS and CDR2 is YYEKEE in the germline V gene (reference sequence). CDR3 protein: CASSLSGTYEQYF. The DNA for the CDR3 is TGTGCCAGCAGCTTATCAGGAACCTACGAGCAGTACTTC.

The V gene is TRBV19, the J gene TRBJ1-2, with a tentative D call TRBD1 (6 bases). The V gene's germline CDR1 is LNHDA and CDR2 SQIVND (reference sequence). This CDR3 contains 11 residues. Trimming pared 7 bases from V and 8 bases from J, leaving 11 bases between. The CDR3 DNA follows: TGTGCCAGTAAGGCAGGGGAAGGCTACACCTTC. Translation gives CASKAGEGYTF.

The genes are TRBV28 and TRBJ2-7, with no clear D. This CDR3 comprises 13 residues. Per germline, CDR1 MDHEN and CDR2 SYDVKM. V was clipped by 2 bases and J by 4 bases, with 9 bases between them. CDR3 nucleotide sequence: TGTGCCAGCAGTTTAGATCGTCGGTACGAGCAGTACTTC. Encoded protein: CASSLDRRYEQYF.

This chain joins TRBV4-3 and TRBJ2-7, with 11 nucleotides matching TRBD2. Trimming removed 1 base from V and 6 bases from J; junction bases left unmatched: 5. Looked up from germline, CDR1 is LGHNA and CDR2 is YSLEER. This CDR3 comprises 15 residues. Here the CDR3 reads CASSQVTSGAPEQYF. The CDR3, as DNA: TGCGCCAGCAGCCAAGTGACTAGCGGGGCCCCCGAGCAGTACTTC.

This rearrangement joins TRBV29-1 to TRBJ2-4; possibly TRBD1 for D (5 bases). Trimming pared 4 bases from V and 4 bases from J, leaving 8 bases between. The CDR3 runs to 12 residues. Per germline, CDR1 SQVTM and CDR2 ANQGSEA. The CDR3 sequence is CSVGQLKNIQYF. The CDR3 DNA follows: TGCAGCGTTGGACAGTTAAAAAACATTCAGTACTTC.

The chain is built from TRBV10-3 and TRBJ2-5, with D maybe TRBD2 (7 bases). Trimming shortened V by 11 bases and J by 5 bases, and 15 bases separated the two germline ends. The CDR3 totals 12 residues. Germline loops: CDR1 ENHRY, CDR2 SYGVKD. As DNA, the CDR3 is TGTGCCGCGGCGGGGGCCGGGGAGACCCAGTACTTC. Translating it yields CAAAGAGETQYF.

The chain uses TRBV18 and TRBJ2-3, with TRBD1 matching 9 bases. V was clipped by 4 bases and J by 5 bases; unmatched bases: 4. Germline assignment: CDR1 KGHSH and CDR2 LQKENI. CDR3 size: 14 residues. The CDR3 protein is CASSRTGGGDTQYF. CDR3 in DNA: TGTGCCAGCTCACGCACAGGGGGCGGAGATACGCAGTATTTT.

V usage is TRBV2 and J usage is TRBJ2-7, with TRBD1 matching 8 bases. The CDR3 sequence is 13 residues long. CDR1 SNHLY and CDR2 FYNNEI come from the germline V gene. V lost 8 bases and J lost 2; bases outside the gene matches: 5. The CDR3 here is CASRGQGPYEQYF. For the CDR3, the DNA is TGTGCCAGCCGCGGACAGGGCCCCTACGAGCAGTACTTC. Full variable domain (missing parts from reference TRBV2 and TRBJ2-7): EPEVTQTPSHQVTQMGQEVILRCVPISNHLYFYWYRQILGQKVEFLVSFYNNEISEKSEIFDDQFSVERPDGSNFTLKIRSTKLEDSAMYFCASRGQGPYEQYFGPGTRLTVT.

The rearrangement uses TRBV7-9 and TRBJ1-1; 7 nucleotides match TRBD1. CDR3 length: 14 residues. V lost 6 bases and J lost 10; bases outside the gene matches: 14. From germline, CDR1 is SEHNR and CDR2 FQNEAQ (reference sequence). The CDR3 DNA follows: TGTGCCAGCAGGGCTATAGGGGGCGCGAGAAGAGCTTTCTTT. Its protein is CASRAIGGARRAFF.

The V gene is TRBV6-1, the J gene TRBJ2-2; no clear D. CDR3 length: 12 residues. Trimming stripped 3 bases from V and 6 bases from J, with 5 bases between. Germline CDR1 and CDR2: MNHNS and SASEGT. The CDR3 bases are TGTGCCAGCAGTGATACGGCCGGGGAGCTGTTTTTT. Protein product: CASSDTAGELFF.

The rearrangement joins TRBV28 to TRBJ2-7; the match to TRBD1 covers 7 bases. The CDR3 has 17 residues. Germline V lookup: CDR1 MDHEN, CDR2 SYDVKM. With 4 bases clipped from V and 2 bases from J, the junction kept 14 bases outside the gene matches. Written as DNA, the CDR3 is TGTGCCAGCAGTTCAACGGCTTCCGGGACAGCGACCTACGAGCAGTACTTC. It specifies CASSSTASGTATYEQYF.

The chain is built from TRBV19 and TRBJ2-7, with D unclear. With 6 bases removed from V and 3 bases from J, the gap between germline ends came to 12 bases. This CDR3 contains 13 residues. CDR1 LNHDA and CDR2 SQIVND come from the germline V gene (reference sequence). The CDR3 DNA follows: TGTGCCAGTAGCTACACTAATAACTACGAGCAGTACTTC. As protein: CASSYTNNYEQYF.

The CDR3 nucleotides are TGTGCCAGCAGCGCCCGGTCTAACCTAGCGGGGCACACAGATACGCAGTATTTT. This encodes CASSARSNLAGHTDTQYF. The gene calls are TRBV7-9 and TRBJ2-3; 9 positions match TRBD2. The ends lost 5 bases at V and 2 bases at J; junction bases unmatched: 14. CDR3 length equals 18 residues. Germline V gene data show CDR1 as SEHNR and CDR2 as FQNEAQ (reference sequence).

The V gene is TRBV28, the J gene TRBJ2-7, with TRBD1 identical over 7 bases. Trimming took 4 bases from V and 7 from J; bases not matched to a gene: 16. CDR3 length: 16 residues. Germline V gene data show CDR1 as MDHEN and CDR2 as SYDVKM. The CDR3 region is CASSSHLLQGTEEQYF. Here the CDR3 DNA reads TGTGCCAGCAGTTCTCACTTATTACAGGGGACGGAGGAGCAGTACTTC.

V gene TRBV7-9 combines with J gene TRBJ2-7; 10 bases fit TRBD1. The CDR3 totals 14 residues. Looked up from germline, CDR1 is SEHNR and CDR2 is FQNEAQ (reference sequence). The V gene end was trimmed by 7 bases and the J gene end by 6 bases; junction bases not matched to a gene: 9. CDR3 protein: CASTRAGQGGEQYF. The CDR3 DNA reads TGTGCCAGCACCCGAGCCGGACAGGGGGGCGAGCAGTACTTC.

The chain combines TRBV9 with TRBJ1-4, with D unclear. The V gene lost 0 bases and the J gene lost 7 bases, with 7 bases spanning the gap. The CDR3 consists of 13 residues. Germline V gene lookup returns CDR1 SGDLS and CDR2 YYNGEE. CDR3 coding DNA: TGTGCCAGCAGCGTAGACGGAGGTGAAAAACTGTTTTTT. It encodes CASSVDGGEKLFF.

The V and J genes are TRBV29-1 and TRBJ2-7, with D possibly matching TRBD2 (6 bases). The CDR3 is made up of 13 amino acids. The V gene lost 4 bases and the J gene lost 3 bases, with 13 bases spanning the gap. Germline V lookup: CDR1 SQVTM, CDR2 ANQGSEA. The CDR3 DNA follows: TGCAGCGTTGCCGGGACGGGGGACTACGAGCAGTACTTC. Encoded protein: CSVAGTGDYEQYF.

The chain joins TRBV28 to TRBJ2-2; D may be TRBD1 (6 bases). V lost 10 bases to trimming and J lost 6 bases, with 15 bases between them. Germline V gene data show CDR1 as MDHEN and CDR2 as SYDVKM. The CDR3 sequence is 13 residues long. The CDR3, as DNA: TGTGCCACCATCCAAGGGGGTTCCGGGGAGCTGTTTTTT. Amino acids: CATIQGGSGELFF. Using reference TRBV28 and TRBJ2-2 for the parts outside the CDR3, the full variable domain is DVKVTQSSRYLVKRTGEKVFLECVQDMDHENMFWYRQDPGLGLRLIYFSYDVKMKEKGDIPEGYSVSREKKERFSLILESASTNQTSMYLCATIQGGSGELFFGEGSRLTVL.

The chain joins TRBV6-1 to TRBJ1-2; perhaps TRBD1 as D (6 bases). Trimming took 7 bases from V and 5 from J, leaving 11 bases between them. Germline CDR1 is MNHNS and CDR2 is SASEGT. The CDR3 runs 12 residues. This CDR3 reads CASTTGSYGYTF. CDR3 coding DNA: TGTGCCAGCACTACAGGGTCTTATGGCTACACCTTC.

The V call is TRBV5-4, the J call TRBJ2-3; TRBD1 aligns across 8 bases. V lost 4 bases and J lost 1; bases outside the gene matches: 8. The germline V gene has CDR1 SGHNT and CDR2 YYREEE (reference sequence). There are 16 residues in the CDR3. The CDR3 bases are TGTGCCAGCAGCCCTACCACAGGGGGTGGCACAGATACGCAGTATTTT. Encoded protein: CASSPTTGGGTDTQYF. The full variable domain, its missing parts supplied by reference TRBV5-4 and TRBJ2-3, is ETGVTQSPTHLIKTRGQQVTLRCSSQSGHNTVSWYQQALGQGPQFIFQYYREEENGRGNFPPRFSGLQFPNYSSELNVNALELDDSALYLCASSPTTGGGTDTQYFGPGTRLTVL.

The chain joins TRBV7-2 to TRBJ2-3, with 9 nucleotides matching TRBD1. The CDR3 runs to 15 residues. Trimming removed 5 bases from V and 3 bases from J; junction bases left unmatched: 6. Germline V gives CDR1 SGHTA, CDR2 FQGNSA. This chain's CDR3 is CASSRRTGATDTQYF. CDR3 in DNA: TGTGCCAGCAGCCGTCGGACAGGGGCAACAGATACGCAGTATTTT.

The chain combines TRBV5-1 with TRBJ2-7; D not resolved. This CDR3 is built from 12 residues. V gave up 5 bases and J gave up 0 bases, with 6 bases separating them. CDR1 and CDR2 from the germline V gene are SGHRS and YFSETQ. The CDR3 coding sequence is TGCGCCAGCAGGCGAAGCTCCTACGAGCAGTACTTC. This gives the protein CASRRSSYEQYF. The full variable domain, with the rest looked up from reference TRBV5-1 and TRBJ2-7, is KAGVTQTPRYLIKTRGQQVTLSCSPISGHRSVSWYQQTPGQGLQFLFEYFSETQRNKGNFPGRFSGRQFSNSRSEMNVSTLELGDSALYLCASRRSSYEQYFGPGTRLTVT.

This chain connects TRBV13 to TRBJ1-2, with a tentative D call TRBD1 (5 bases). Trimming shortened V by 5 bases and J by 7 bases, and 26 bases separated the two germline ends. This CDR3 contains 17 residues. Germline CDR1 is PRHDT and CDR2 is FYEKMQ (reference sequence). The CDR3 here is CASSRGRGEILVSGYTF. In DNA, the CDR3 is TGTGCCAGCAGCCGGGGGAGGGGCGAAATCTTAGTAAGTGGCTACACCTTC.

V gene TRBV6-1 combines with J gene TRBJ1-2, with D possibly matching TRBD1 (6 bases). Per germline, CDR1 MNHNS and CDR2 SASEGT. This CDR3 contains 14 residues. With 10 bases removed from V and 0 bases from J, the gap between germline ends came to 15 bases. The DNA of the CDR3 is TGTGCCACCAGCCTCAGGACAGCTAACTATGGCTACACCTTC. Amino acid sequence: CATSLRTANYGYTF.

The rearrangement uses TRBV4-1 and TRBJ1-5; a possible D gene is TRBD1 (5 bases). V gave up 1 base and J gave up 7 bases, with 11 bases separating them. The CDR3 covers 14 residues. Looked up from germline, CDR1 is MGHRA and CDR2 is YSYEKL. The CDR3 sequence is CASSQGREGQPQHF. The DNA for the CDR3 is TGCGCCAGCAGCCAAGGCAGGGAGGGACAGCCCCAGCATTTT.

The CDR3 sequence is CSVDRAAEQYF. Here the CDR3 DNA reads TGCAGCGTTGACAGGGCGGCGGAGCAGTACTTC. V is TRBV29-1 and J is TRBJ2-7; possibly TRBD1 for D (5 bases). The CDR3 has 11 residues. V lost 3 bases and J lost 7, with 10 bases in between. CDR1 is SQVTM and CDR2 is ANQGSEA in the germline V gene.

The V call is TRBV6-1, the J call TRBJ1-1, with 7 bases identical to TRBD1. The germline V gene encodes CDR1 MNHNS and CDR2 SASEGT. The V segment lost 6 bases and the J segment 5 bases; nucleotides outside the gene matches: 12. The CDR3 is 15 amino acids. CDR3 nucleotides: TGTGCCAGCAGGGGACAGAGTCCAATGAGGACTGAAGCTTTCTTT. It yields the protein CASRGQSPMRTEAFF.

V gene TRBV28 combines with J gene TRBJ2-1; tentatively, D is TRBD1 (6 bases). The CDR3 has 22 amino acids. Trimming stripped 3 bases from V and 6 bases from J, with 36 bases between. Germline-derived CDR1 and CDR2 are MDHEN and SYDVKM. The DNA for the CDR3 is TGTGCCAGCAGTTTTGTATTGAGGTCCCCACGCAACCGGGACACCATTCTCAATGAGCAGTTCTTC. The encoded protein is CASSFVLRSPRNRDTILNEQFF.

The chain recombines TRBV7-9 with TRBJ2-5; 14 bases agree with TRBD2. The J segment lost 7 bases and the V segment lost 5 bases, leaving 12 bases of the junction unmatched. Looked up from germline, CDR1 is SEHNR and CDR2 is FQNEAQ (reference sequence). The CDR3 is made up of 17 amino acids. The CDR3 DNA sequence: TGTGCCAGCAGCCCCCGACTAGCGGGAGGGTCGGGGGGGACCCAGTACTTC. Translated: CASSPRLAGGSGGTQYF.

The chain recombines TRBV5-8 with TRBJ2-6; TRBD2 is a possible D gene (5 bases). The CDR3 consists of 15 residues. The germline V gene has CDR1 SGHTS and CDR2 YDEGEE. V lost 0 bases and J lost 2, with 6 bases in between. This CDR3 is CASSLGGPGANVLTF. CDR3 coding DNA: TGTGCCAGCAGCTTGGGAGGGCCTGGGGCCAACGTCCTGACTTTC. Filled out from reference TRBV5-8 and TRBJ2-6, the complete variable domain reads EAGVTQSPTHLIKTRGQQATLRCSPISGHTSVYWYQQALGLGLQFLLWYDEGEERNRGNFPPRFSGRQFPNYSSELNVNALELEDSALYLCASSLGGPGANVLTFGAGSRLTVL.